This is a list of T cell receptor beta chains from one sample in a study of shared T cell receptors in the human thymus. Libraries were prepared by immunoSEQ multiplex PCR; TCRdb keeps only in-frame clonotypes and omits some of them. Altogether some 720,000 clones are present, 70% to 90% being singletons, with the ten largest covering about 0.01%. These same records also appear under a second study, on human thymus T cells.

Sequencing was performed on thymocytes. The receptors shown here come from a boy younger than two with a congenital heart defect. Both conserved end residues are part of each CDR3. The order of the fields is J gene, D gene, V gene, clone size, CDR3 DNA, CDR3 protein. A D gene is named only where the DNA matches it firmly. Expanded clones are given a class, and other clones once, few, many or no size at all.

>TRBJ2-3|-|TRBV30|-
TGTGCCTGGAGGCCGCCCCGGGGGGCGAAGCGGACTGGCACAGATACGCAGTATTTT
CAWRPPRGAKRTGTDTQYF
>TRBJ2-5|-|TRBV10-3|once
TGTGCCATCAGTGAGGGCCGGGGTGCAAAGACCCAGTACTTC
CAISEGRGAKTQYF
>TRBJ2-4|-|TRBV11-2|-
TGTGCCAGCAGCTTAGAACTCCCGGACATTCAGTACTTC
CASSLELPDIQYF
>TRBJ2-1|TRBD2|TRBV5-1|-
TGCGCCAGCAGCTCCCGGCCGCTAGCGGGCTACAATGAGCAGTTCTTC
CASSSRPLAGYNEQFF
>TRBJ2-7|-|TRBV28|few
TGTGCCACCCAGGGTTACGAGCAGTACTTC
CATQGYEQYF
>TRBJ1-5|-|TRBV7-9|few
TGTGCCAGCAGTGGGGCCGGCAATCAGCCCCAGCATTTT
CASSGAGNQPQHF
>TRBJ2-7|TRBD1|TRBV29-1|-
TGCAGCGTTGAAGTAGGTGACAGGGGATACGAGCAGTACTTC
CSVEVGDRGYEQYF
>TRBJ2-7|-|TRBV21-1|-
TGTGCCAGCAGCACACAGGGACAGGGTAGACTAGCGGGAGTCTGCGAGCAGTACTTC
CASSTQGQGRLAGVCEQYF
>TRBJ2-7|-|TRBV27|-
TGTGCCAGCAGTTTACGGCAGGGCAACTACTACGAGCAGTACTTC
CASSLRQGNYYEQYF
>TRBJ1-4|TRBD1|TRBV9|-
TGTGCCAGCAGCGTAAACCAGGGGGGCGAAAAACTGTTTTTT
CASSVNQGGEKLFF
>TRBJ2-7|TRBD1|TRBV2|-
TGTGCCAGCGGGACAGAGACTTCCTACGAGCAGTACTTC
CASGTETSYEQYF
>TRBJ2-7|TRBD1|TRBV5-6|-
TGTGCCAGCAGCGTCCGGGACAGGAGGGTCCAAGCGGGCTACGAGCAGTACTTC
CASSVRDRRVQAGYEQYF
>TRBJ2-7|TRBD2|TRBV5-4|once
TGTGCCAGCAGCAATTTAGCGGGATCCTACGAGCAGTACTTC
CASSNLAGSYEQYF
>TRBJ2-1|-|TRBV9|-
TGTGCCAGCAGCGTTGGGGACTTGGTCAATGAGCAGTTCTTC
CASSVGDLVNEQFF
>TRBJ2-2|TRBD1|TRBV6-5|-
TGTGCCAGCAGTCACCTCCTGGACAGGAAGGAGCTGTTTTTT
CASSHLLDRKELFF
>TRBJ2-2|-|TRBV19|-
TGTGCCAGTAGTGAGATGGCCCGGGGCACCGGGGAGCTGTTTTTT
CASSEMARGTGELFF
>TRBJ2-5|TRBD2|TRBV27|-
TGTGCCAGCAGACCTTCACTAGCGGCTGGGCGAGAGACCCAGTACTTC
CASRPSLAAGRETQYF
>TRBJ1-3|-|TRBV25-1|-
TGTGCCAGCAGTGAATATTCCGGCGGAAACGCGCCTAATAGCACCATATATTTT
CASSEYSGGNAPNSTIYF
>TRBJ2-5|-|TRBV4-1|-
TGCGCCAGCAGCCAAAGAAACCGGGAAGAGACCCAGTACTTC
CASSQRNREETQYF
>TRBJ1-2|-|TRBV5-1|-
TGCGCCAGCAGCCCCATCGGGGATGCCAACTATGGCTACACCTTC
CASSPIGDANYGYTF
>TRBJ2-1|-|TRBV14|-
TGTGCCAGCAGCCAAGACGAGGGGGGAGGACAGGTAAATGAGCAGTTCTTC
CASSQDEGGGQVNEQFF
>TRBJ2-1|-|TRBV20-1|few
TGCAGTGCTAAGCAGGGGGGTGAGCAGTTCTTC
CSAKQGGEQFF
>TRBJ2-1|TRBD2|TRBV11-2|-
TGTGCCAGCACCAGCGAGGGACTAGACTACAATGAGCAGTTCTTC
CASTSEGLDYNEQFF
>TRBJ2-2|-|TRBV27|once
TGTGCCAGCAGGTCTGGGGGGACCGGGGAGCTGTTTTTT
CASRSGGTGELFF
>TRBJ1-2|TRBD1|TRBV12-5|-
TGTGCTAGTGGTTACAGGGGATCTCTCGGCTACACCTTC
CASGYRGSLGYTF
>TRBJ2-1|TRBD2|TRBV6-5|-
TGTGCCAGCAGTTACGCGGGAGTCTCCTACAATGAGCAGTTCTTC
CASSYAGVSYNEQFF
>TRBJ2-3|-|TRBV11-1|once
TGTGCCAGCTCCGGAACGCTGGCGGCGCAGTATTTT
CASSGTLAAQYF
>TRBJ2-7|TRBD2|TRBV5-1|-
TGCGCCAGCAGCCTATTTAGCGGGAGCATGGACGAGCAGTACTTC
CASSLFSGSMDEQYF
>TRBJ2-1|-|TRBV11-2|-
TGTGCCAGCAGCTTAGACTTCCTCGCGAACAATGAGCAGTTCTTC
CASSLDFLANNEQFF
>TRBJ2-3|-|TRBV27|-
TGTGCCAGCAGTTTCGGACAAAGCACAGATACGCAGTATTTT
CASSFGQSTDTQYF
>TRBJ2-3|TRBD2|TRBV28|-
TGTGCCAGCAGTCTACTCCGACTAGCGGGAGGGCCGGGCACAGATACGCAGTATTTT
CASSLLRLAGGPGTDTQYF
>TRBJ2-3|TRBD2|TRBV11-3|-
TGTGCCAGCAGCAAAAGGACTAGCGCCGTTAGCACAGATACGCAGTATTTT
CASSKRTSAVSTDTQYF
>TRBJ2-7|-|TRBV27|-
TGTGCCAGCGGGGTTGGTCACAGCGGCTACGAGCAGTACTTC
CASGVGHSGYEQYF
>TRBJ1-4|-|TRBV4-1|-
TGCGCCAGCAGCCAACTGGGGAGATTTAGGACTAATGAAAAACTGTTTTTT
CASSQLGRFRTNEKLFF
>TRBJ2-7|TRBD1|TRBV18|-
TGTGCCAGCTCACCACGGGGACAGGGAGGACCTTACGAGCAGTACTTC
CASSPRGQGGPYEQYF
>TRBJ2-3|-|TRBV4-2|-
TGTGCCAGCAGCCAAGCCCCGACTAGAACTACAAATACGCAGTATTTT
CASSQAPTRTTNTQYF
>TRBJ2-7|-|TRBV10-3|once
TGTGCCATCAGTGACGCCAGACTACCCTCTCGCGACGAGCAGTACTTC
CAISDARLPSRDEQYF
>TRBJ1-5|TRBD1|TRBV7-2|-
TGTGCCAGCAGCCCACATTACAGGGGAAAGGCCCCCCATCAGCCCCAGCATTTT
CASSPHYRGKAPHQPQHF
>TRBJ2-4|TRBD2|TRBV15|-
TGTGCCACCAGCAGACAGCGGGATAGAACGACTCTAGCCAAAAACATTCAGTACTTC
CATSRQRDRTTLAKNIQYF
>TRBJ2-2|TRBD1|TRBV4-1|-
TGCGCCAGCAGCCAAGATGTGACAGGGGGGACCGGGGAGCTGTTTTTT
CASSQDVTGGTGELFF
>TRBJ2-7|-|TRBV5-5|-
TGTGCCAGCAGCTTGGGAGCGACAGGCGAGCAGTACTTC
CASSLGATGEQYF
>TRBJ2-7|-|TRBV4-3|-
TGCGCCAGCAGCCAAGACGGCCAGGGATCCTGCGAGCAGTACTTC
CASSQDGQGSCEQYF
>TRBJ2-7|-|TRBV4-2|-
TGTGCCAGCAGCCATAAGAGGCACCCTTACGAGCAGTACTTC
CASSHKRHPYEQYF
>TRBJ2-3|-|TRBV7-3|-
TGTGCCAGCAGCTTAGTCCCGCGGGACGCGCAGTATTTT
CASSLVPRDAQYF
>TRBJ2-3|-|TRBV4-1|-
TGCGCCAGCAGCCTCCGATCAGAGGTGGGACATCAGGACACAGATACGCAGTATTTT
CASSLRSEVGHQDTDTQYF
>TRBJ2-3|-|TRBV18|few
TGTGCCAGCTCACCACCGGAGGGGTTGAGTTTACCGACAGATACGCAGTATTTT
CASSPPEGLSLPTDTQYF
>TRBJ2-7|TRBD1|TRBV6-5|-
TGTGCCAGCAGTTACCGGGACAGGGACCACGAGCAGTACTTC
CASSYRDRDHEQYF
>TRBJ1-2|TRBD1|TRBV6-5|-
TGTGCCAGCAGGGACAGGGGTCGAAATGGCTACACCTTC
CASRDRGRNGYTF
>TRBJ2-7|-|TRBV4-3|-
TGCGCCAGCAGCCAAGGGGTTAGAGGGACTCTCCCCTACGAGCAGTACTTC
CASSQGVRGTLPYEQYF
>TRBJ2-1|TRBD2|TRBV30|-
TGTGCCTGGAGTGTGGATAGCGGGAGAGGCCATGAGCAGTTCTTC
CAWSVDSGRGHEQFF
>TRBJ2-3|TRBD2|TRBV15|few
TGTGCCACCAGCACTGCTAGCGGGAGGTCAGATACGCAGTATTTT
CATSTASGRSDTQYF
>TRBJ2-1|-|TRBV19|few
TGTGCCAGTAGGGGGGGACAGCCGCGACTTGAGCAGTTCTTC
CASRGGQPRLEQFF
>TRBJ1-1|-|TRBV19|-
TGTGCCAGTAGTACTCCCGACAGACCGAACACTGAAGCTTTCTTT
CASSTPDRPNTEAFF